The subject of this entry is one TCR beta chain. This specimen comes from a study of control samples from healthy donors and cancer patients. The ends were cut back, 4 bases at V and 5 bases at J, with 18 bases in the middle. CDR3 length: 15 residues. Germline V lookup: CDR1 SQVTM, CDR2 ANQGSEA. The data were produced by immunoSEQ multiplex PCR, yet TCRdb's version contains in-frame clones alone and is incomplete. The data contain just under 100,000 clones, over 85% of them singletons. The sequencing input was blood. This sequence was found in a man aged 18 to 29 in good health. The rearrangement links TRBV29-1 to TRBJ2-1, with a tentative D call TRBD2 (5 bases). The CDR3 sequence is CSVALTTRFDNEQFF. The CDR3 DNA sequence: TGCAGCGTTGCGCTCACCACTAGGTTTGACAATGAGCAGTTCTTC.